The 14 T cell receptor beta chains below were found in one sample sequenced in a study of cytomegalovirus exposure and HLA in healthy donors (TCRdb year 2017). The method behind the library was the immunoSEQ multiplex PCR assay. The multiplex PCR relied on a mix of 60 forward primers for TCR Vbeta segments and 13 reverse primers for TCR Jbeta segments. This is the immuneACCESS table as TCRdb keeps it, with only in-frame sequences that have V and J called. A part of the clones is gone; compared with another copy, unresolved V genes explain less than half, and the rest is unexplained. For this sample the table gives 150,000 or so clones, of which around 79% were detected only once. The leading ten clones occupy about 2.3% of the sample. What was sequenced was PBMCs. All receptors derive from a female donor in good health and CMV-seronegative.

The chain is built from TRBV7-2 and TRBJ2-5, with 10 bases lining up with TRBD2. The V and J ends lost 2 bases and 7 bases, in that order; junction bases with no gene match: 7. Germline values: CDR1 SGHTA, CDR2 FQGNSA. The length of the CDR3 is 15 residues. The CDR3 loop is CASSLSVAGGGTQYF. The CDR3 DNA reads TGTGCCAGCAGCTTATCGGTAGCGGGAGGCGGGACCCAGTACTTC.

The rearrangement links TRBV28 to TRBJ2-7; D is unclear. Germline assignment: CDR1 MDHEN and CDR2 SYDVKM. This CDR3 is built from 15 residues. Trimming cost V 3 bases and J 0 bases, with 12 bases left between them. In nucleotides, the CDR3 is TGTGCCAGCAGTTTGGCAGGCTTTATCTCCTACGAGCAGTACTTC. Translation: CASSLAGFISYEQYF. Variable domain in full (rest from reference TRBV28 and TRBJ2-7): DVKVTQSSRYLVKRTGEKVFLECVQDMDHENMFWYRQDPGLGLRLIYFSYDVKMKEKGDIPEGYSVSREKKERFSLILESASTNQTSMYLCASSLAGFISYEQYFGPGTRLTVT.

A remark on this clone: The same CDR3 also results from other DNA sequences found in this sample. The rearrangement joins TRBV28 to TRBJ1-3, with 7 bases matching TRBD1. The CDR3 has 15 amino acids. The V segment lost 5 bases and the J segment 4 bases; nucleotides outside the gene matches: 8. Germline V gives CDR1 MDHEN, CDR2 SYDVKM. The CDR3 loop is CASSLTGVGGNTIYF. The CDR3 DNA follows: TGTGCCAGCAGTCTCACAGGGGTGGGAGGAAACACCATATATTTT.

The V gene is TRBV7-2, the J gene TRBJ1-5; no firm D call. The germline V gene encodes CDR1 SGHTA and CDR2 FQGNSA. The CDR3 consists of 12 residues. The germline V and J ends were trimmed by 0 bases and 11 bases, with 8 bases remaining between them. The CDR3 DNA follows: TGTGCCAGCAGCTTAGCCACTCAAGCCCAGCATTTT. It specifies CASSLATQAQHF.

The chain employs TRBV6-5 and TRBJ2-1; tentative D call: TRBD2 (7 bases). V lost 5 bases to trimming and J lost 0 bases, with 11 bases between them. Germline CDR1 reads MNHEY; CDR2 reads SVGAGI. CDR3 size: 15 residues. CDR3 protein: CASSGGASSYNEQFF. The CDR3 nucleotides are TGTGCCAGCAGTGGGGGGGCTAGCTCCTACAATGAGCAGTTCTTC.

The chain has TRBV11-3 and TRBJ2-3, with TRBD2 matching over 8 bases. Germline CDR1 and CDR2: SGHNT and YENEEA. CDR3 length: 15 residues. Trimming took 1 base from V and 3 from J; bases not matched to a gene: 3. The CDR3 DNA reads as TGTGCCAGCAGCTTAGGGGCTAGCGGGACAGATACGCAGTATTTT. Protein sequence: CASSLGASGTDTQYF.

V gene TRBV5-1 combines with J gene TRBJ2-1, with a weak D call TRBD1 (5 bases). The ends were cut back, 0 bases at V and 3 bases at J, with 7 bases in the middle. Germline loops: CDR1 SGHRS, CDR2 YFSETQ. The CDR3 is 14 residues long. The CDR3, as DNA: TGCGCCAGCAGCTTGGGACAGATCTACAATGAGCAGTTCTTC. Translation: CASSLGQIYNEQFF.

The chain recombines TRBV4-2 with TRBJ2-5, with D possibly TRBD1 on 7 matching bases. The length of the CDR3 is 15 residues. Germline CDR1 reads LGHNA; CDR2 reads YNFKEQ. V was pared by 1 base and J by 4 bases, with 13 bases between. The CDR3 loop reads CASSQAQGGGETQYF. For the CDR3, the DNA is TGTGCCAGCAGCCAAGCCCAGGGGGGTGGAGAGACCCAGTACTTC.

This sequence joins TRBV30 and TRBJ2-1, with TRBD2 matching over 8 bases. With V trimmed by 0 bases and J by 7 bases, 20 bases remained unmatched. The CDR3 runs 19 residues. Germline V lookup: CDR1 GTSNPN, CDR2 SVGIG (reference sequence). The CDR3 bases are TGTGCCTGGAGTGTAAGGGTTAGCGGGGTTTTTCAGGATTTGAATGAGCAGTTCTTC. Amino acids: CAWSVRVSGVFQDLNEQFF.

This rearrangement joins TRBV5-4 to TRBJ2-3; 8 positions agree with TRBD2. V was clipped by 4 bases and J by 2 bases; unmatched bases: 18. Germline assignment: CDR1 SGHNT and CDR2 YYREEE (reference sequence). The CDR3 is 19 amino acids. The CDR3 protein is CASSPLGTSSSLHTDTQYF. CDR3 nucleotide sequence: TGTGCCAGCAGCCCACTGGGGACTAGTTCTTCCCTTCACACAGATACGCAGTATTTT.

This chain connects TRBV19 to TRBJ2-1; 9 nucleotides match TRBD2. J was trimmed by 1 base and V by 6 bases; bases with no gene match: 1. The CDR3 is 14 residues long. Looked up from germline, CDR1 is LNHDA and CDR2 is SQIVND (reference sequence). CDR3 region: CASSGLASYNEQFF. The CDR3 DNA reads TGTGCCAGTAGCGGACTAGCGTCCTACAATGAGCAGTTCTTC. Full variable domain (remainder filled in from reference TRBV19 and TRBJ2-1): DGGITQSPKYLFRKEGQNVTLSCEQNLNHDAMYWYRQDPGQGLRLIYYSQIVNDFQKGDIAEGYSVSREKKESFPLTVTSAQKNPTAFYLCASSGLASYNEQFFGPGTRLTVL.

This chain connects TRBV28 to TRBJ1-2, with TRBD1 as a possible D gene (6 bases). Germline CDR1 and CDR2: MDHEN and SYDVKM. CDR3 size: 12 residues. V lost 4 bases and J 7 bases, leaving 10 bases between the germline ends. The DNA for the CDR3 is TGTGCCAGCAGTTCAAACAGGGTTGGCTACACCTTC. It is translated as CASSSNRVGYTF.

This clone was seen a handful of times. This chain connects TRBV28 to TRBJ2-1, with 10 bases lining up with TRBD2. The CDR3 loop spans 15 amino acids. The V segment lost 8 bases and the J segment 7 bases; nucleotides outside the gene matches: 11. Germline CDR1 reads MDHEN; CDR2 reads SYDVKM. The CDR3 nucleotides are TGTGCCAGCCTCAGTCGATTAGCGGGAGGAAATGAGCAGTTCTTC. It translates to CASLSRLAGGNEQFF.

This CDR3 is CASSVIVGQGGNEQYF. CDR3 sequence (DNA): TGTGCCAGCAGTGTGATAGTGGGACAGGGGGGCAACGAGCAGTACTTC. The chain employs TRBV6-1 and TRBJ2-7; 11 bases line up with TRBD1. Germline CDR1 reads MNHNS; CDR2 reads SASEGT. This CDR3 comprises 16 residues. V dropped 4 bases and J dropped 5; count of bases not matched to a gene: 10.